The 6 T cell receptor beta chains listed next were all sequenced from one sample in a study of Ad26.COV2.S vaccination and SARS-CoV-2 variants. TCRdb's table, derived via immunoSEQ multiplex PCR, lists solely in-frame clones and lacks some. Among around 340,000 clones listed, about 86% were seen once. Treatment described: 19 received Ad26.COV2.S at low or high dose, single or two shots; several received placebo; per-sample allocation not given. Day 63 after the first injection of vaccine or placebo was the sampling time. The source material was peripheral blood, sampled in a trial of Ad26.COV2.S vaccine versus placebo. The receptors were sampled from a person between 18 and 65 years old who received the Ad26.COV2.S COVID-19 vaccine or a placebo.

The chain combines TRBV19 with TRBJ2-2; 9 nucleotides line up with TRBD2. The germline V gene has CDR1 LNHDA and CDR2 SQIVND (reference sequence). V was pared by 2 bases and J by 2 bases, with 3 bases of the junction left unmatched. The CDR3 consists of 16 residues. The CDR3 DNA is TGTGCCAGTAGTATATATAGCGGGGGCAACACCGGGGAGCTGTTTTTT. Its translation: CASSIYSGGNTGELFF.

This chain links TRBV19 with TRBJ2-5; D perhaps matches TRBD2 (6 bases). V was pared by 4 bases and J by 4 bases, with 13 bases between. This CDR3 region has 14 residues. Germline V gene data show CDR1 as LNHDA and CDR2 as SQIVND (reference sequence). The CDR3 loop reads CASSRAGGSETQYF. CDR3 bases: TGTGCCAGTAGTAGGGCCGGGGGATCAGAGACCCAGTACTTC.

The chain carries TRBV9 and TRBJ1-2, with D perhaps TRBD1 (6 bases). Per the germline V gene, CDR1 is SGDLS and CDR2 is YYNGEE. V was pared by 0 bases and J by 4 bases, with 7 bases between. The CDR3 has 13 amino acids. CDR3 coding DNA: TGTGCCAGCAGCGTAGAACAGGGCTATGGCTACACCTTC. Protein product: CASSVEQGYGYTF.

The chain has TRBV5-1 and TRBJ1-2; TRBD1 matches 12 bases. Per germline, CDR1 SGHRS and CDR2 YFSETQ. CDR3 length: 14 residues. V shed 3 bases and J 7 bases; nucleotides not matched to a gene: 4. The CDR3 bases are TGCGCCAGCAGCTCCATGGGACAGGGGGCTGGCTACACCTTC. Its protein product is CASSSMGQGAGYTF.

The chain links TRBV29-1 to TRBJ2-3, with no clear D. CDR1 SQVTM and CDR2 ANQGSEA come from the germline V gene. The V gene lost 5 bases and the J gene lost 1 base, with 10 bases spanning the gap. The CDR3 extends over 13 amino acids. The CDR3 protein is CSVLKLRTDTQYF. CDR3 DNA: TGCAGCGTTCTTAAGCTACGCACAGATACGCAGTATTTT.

The V gene is TRBV28, the J gene TRBJ2-5; 11 positions match TRBD1. The length of the CDR3 is 18 residues. With V trimmed by 2 bases and J by 0 bases, 8 bases remained unmatched. Germline CDR1 MDHEN, CDR2 SYDVKM. The CDR3: CASSLPRTGGHNQETQYF. CDR3 sequence (DNA): TGTGCCAGCAGTTTACCGCGGACAGGGGGCCATAACCAAGAGACCCAGTACTTC.